The next 22 T cell receptor beta chains were all read from a single sample in a study of yellow fever vaccine responses in identical twins. TCRdb processed the RT-PCR reads anew with MiXCR; each CDR3 protein has one entry. The sample lists approximately 11,000 distinct CDR3 sequences, 77% occurring once. The sample here was T cells from blood (PBMCs), unsorted or a sorted subset (not recorded which), taken before or after yellow fever vaccination (not recorded which). The receptor set was obtained from a woman younger than 35 who received the yellow fever vaccine.

This chain uses TRBV12-3 or TRBV12-4 with TRBJ2-1; D is uncertain. Deletions cut 3 bases from V and 0 bases from J, with 12 bases between. The CDR3 has 16 amino acids. The CDR3 loop reads CASSFFTATSYNEQFF. The CDR3, as DNA: TGTGCCAGCAGTTTCTTTACGGCCACCTCCTACAATGAGCAGTTCTTC.

Notes on this clonotype: An end of the junction does not agree with germline; a read error may underlie this. The chain carries TRBV2 and TRBJ2-2, with D maybe TRBD2 (5 bases). The CDR3 is 13 residues long. Germline-derived CDR1 and CDR2 are SNHLY and FYNNEI. The CDR3, as DNA: TGTGCCAGCAGTAAGGCGTACACCGGGGAGCTGTATTTT. Protein sequence: CASSKAYTGELYF.

The chain carries TRBV28 and TRBJ1-3, with D hard to call. Germline CDR1 is MDHEN and CDR2 is SYDVKM. V was cut by 8 bases and J by 4 bases, with 18 bases left in between. The length of the CDR3 is 15 residues. The CDR3 nucleotides read TGTGCCAGCTCCCTGCACGGCAGCAGGGGAAACACCATATATTTT. As protein: CASSLHGSRGNTIYF.

This clonotype showed up just a few times. This CDR3 reads CSASPTGGPQPQHF. The CDR3 nucleotides are TGCAGTGCTAGCCCGACAGGGGGCCCTCAGCCCCAGCATTTT. The gene calls are TRBV20-1 and TRBJ1-5; 10 nucleotides match TRBD1. Germline V gene sequence: CDR1 DFQATT, CDR2 SNEGSKA (reference sequence). J gave up 6 bases and V 3 bases, and 5 bases lay outside the gene matches. The CDR3 contains 14 residues.

DNA for the CDR3: TGTGCCAGCAGTTTAGTGGTGGATACGCAGTATTTT. Its protein product is CASSLVVDTQYF. The V and J genes are TRBV28 and TRBJ2-3; D gene unclear. The ends were cut back, 2 bases at V and 6 bases at J, with 6 bases in the middle. Per the germline V gene, CDR1 is MDHEN and CDR2 is SYDVKM. This CDR3 is built from 12 residues.

The chain employs TRBV5-5 and TRBJ2-7; 8 nucleotides align to TRBD1. Trimming cost V 0 bases and J 2 bases; bases outside gene matches: 4. The length of the CDR3 is 15 residues. Looked up from germline, CDR1 is SGHKS and CDR2 is YYEKEE (reference sequence). The CDR3 protein is CASSLARTGPYEQYF. The CDR3 coding sequence is TGTGCCAGCAGCTTGGCCAGGACAGGGCCCTACGAGCAGTACTTC. The variable domain in full, with the rest retrieved from reference TRBV5-5 and TRBJ2-7, is DAGVTQSPTHLIKTRGQQVTLRCSPISGHKSVSWYQQVLGQGPQFIFQYYEKEERGRGNFPDRFSARQFPNYSSELNVNALLLGDSALYLCASSLARTGPYEQYFGPGTRLTVT.

The chain couples TRBV11-3 to TRBJ2-3, with D uncertain. Germline V gene data show CDR1 as SGHNT and CDR2 as YENEEA. The CDR3 has 16 amino acids. Trimming shortened V by 1 base and J by 3 bases, and 14 bases separated the two germline ends. CDR3 bases: TGTGCCAGCAGCTTAGGCCCAGACCTAGTGACAGATACGCAGTATTTT. Its protein product is CASSLGPDLVTDTQYF.

The DNA for the CDR3 is TGTGCCAGCAGCCCCCCACCGGGCCGTAATTCACCCCTCCACTTT. As protein: CASSPPPGRNSPLHF. The chain recombines TRBV3-1 with TRBJ1-6; D uncertain. This CDR3 is built from 15 residues. Trimming pared 4 bases from V and 6 bases from J, leaving 13 bases between. Germline V gene lookup returns CDR1 LGHDT and CDR2 YNNKEL (reference sequence).

This rearrangement joins TRBV27 to TRBJ2-7; D may be TRBD2 (5 bases). This CDR3 has 16 amino acids. The V gene lost 5 bases and the J gene lost 4 bases, with 21 bases spanning the gap. CDR1 and CDR2 (germline): MNHEY, SMNVEV (reference sequence). The CDR3 loop reads CASSRYYSAEAYEQYF. The DNA for the CDR3 is TGTGCCAGCAGTCGCTACTATTCAGCGGAGGCTTACGAGCAGTACTTC.

Of note for this clonotype: One end of the junction does not line up with germline, which may come from a read error. This chain uses TRBV23-1 with TRBJ2-7; TRBD2 matches 7 bases. TRBV23-1 is an ORF; its function is uncertain. This CDR3 has 16 residues. The CDR3: CASSPSTSLGWREQYF. The CDR3 DNA reads TGTGCCAGCAGTCCATCGACTAGCTTGGGGTGGCGCGAGCAGTACTTC.

The V and J genes are TRBV29-1 and TRBJ2-3; D not certain. CDR1 is SQVTM and CDR2 is ANQGSEA in the germline V gene. V gave up 4 bases and J gave up 4 bases, with 6 bases separating them. This CDR3 contains 11 residues. The DNA of the CDR3 is TGCAGCGTTGCGGGTGCAGATACGCAGTATTTT. Translating it yields CSVAGADTQYF.

The chain recombines TRBV11-1 with TRBJ2-1, with D possibly TRBD2 on 5 matching bases. The CDR3 loop spans 13 amino acids. Looked up from germline, CDR1 is SGHAT and CDR2 is FQDESV (reference sequence). V lost 8 bases to trimming and J lost 0 bases, with 8 bases between them. CDR3: CASVGSSYNEQFF. Here the CDR3 DNA reads TGTGCCAGCGTTGGGAGCTCCTACAATGAGCAGTTCTTC.

This clonotype has just a few counts. The V and J genes are TRBV7-9 and TRBJ2-1; no clear D gene. Between the trimmed V and J ends, which lost 3 bases and 7 bases, there was a span of 4 bases. In germline, CDR1 is SEHNR, CDR2 FQNEAQ (reference sequence). The CDR3 consists of 11 residues. The CDR3 region is CASSLTNEQFF. The CDR3 nucleotides are TGTGCCAGCAGCTTGACGAATGAGCAGTTCTTC.

The table lists this clonotype with a count of one. The chain recombines TRBV18 with TRBJ2-2, with 7 bases identical to TRBD2. With 0 bases clipped from V and 1 base from J, the junction kept 5 bases outside the gene matches. Germline CDR1 KGHSH, CDR2 LQKENI. The CDR3 loop spans 17 amino acids. As DNA, the CDR3 is TGTGCCAGCTCACCACCAGTACTAGCGTTGAACACCGGGGAGCTGTTTTTT. This translates into CASSPPVLALNTGELFF. The variable domain in full, completed from reference TRBV18 and TRBJ2-2, reads NAGVMQNPRHLVRRRGQEARLRCSPMKGHSHVYWYRQLPEEGLKFMVYLQKENIIDESGMPKERFSAEFPKEGPSILRIQQVVRGDSAAYFCASSPPVLALNTGELFFGEGSRLTVL.

The gene calls are TRBV20-1 and TRBJ1-1, with D hard to call. The ends were cut back, 7 bases at V and 7 bases at J, with 10 bases in the middle. The CDR3 spans 10 residues. CDR1 DFQATT and CDR2 SNEGSKA come from the germline V gene (reference sequence). The chain's CDR3 is CSVSVNEAFF. The CDR3 coding sequence is TGCAGTGTCAGTGTGAATGAAGCTTTCTTT.

V is TRBV25-1 and J is TRBJ1-2; D remains ambiguous. The CDR3 runs to 14 residues. The germline V gene encodes CDR1 MGHDK and CDR2 SYGVNS. V lost 5 bases and J lost 8, with 18 bases in between. CDR3 protein: CASSPTPAGEGYTF. CDR3 DNA: TGTGCCAGCAGTCCGACCCCCGCTGGTGAAGGCTACACCTTC.

The chain joins TRBV15 to TRBJ1-1, with D unclear. The ends were cut back, 3 bases at V and 4 bases at J, with 6 bases in the middle. The CDR3 length is 12 residues. Per germline, CDR1 LNHNV and CDR2 YYDKDF (reference sequence). CDR3 in amino acids: CATSSYSTEAFF. The CDR3 region has the DNA TGTGCCACCAGCAGCTACTCCACTGAAGCTTTCTTT.

The V and J genes are TRBV6-5 and TRBJ1-1; no firm D call. The CDR3 totals 15 residues. The germline gives CDR1 MNHEY, CDR2 SVGAGI. V was trimmed by 3 bases and J by 6 bases, leaving 17 bases between them. This CDR3 is CASSYGPSAAAEAFF. The CDR3 nucleotides read TGTGCCAGCAGTTATGGCCCCAGTGCGGCCGCTGAAGCTTTCTTT.

V gene TRBV18 combines with J gene TRBJ2-5; possible D gene TRBD1, 7 bases. The CDR3 contains 16 residues. The germline V gene encodes CDR1 KGHSH and CDR2 LQKENI. V lost 6 bases and J lost 0, with 17 bases in between. This chain's CDR3 is CASSSTQGRYQETQYF. The CDR3 bases are TGTGCCAGCTCGTCTACACAGGGGAGGTACCAAGAGACCCAGTACTTC.

V usage is TRBV7-6 and J usage is TRBJ2-5, with D perhaps assigned TRBD1 or TRBD2 (5 bases each). V was trimmed by 5 bases and J by 1 base, leaving 11 bases between them. CDR1 and CDR2 (germline): SGHVS, FNYEAQ. This CDR3 is 14 amino acids long. The CDR3 loop is CASSPRDGQETQYF. CDR3 in DNA: TGTGCCAGCAGCCCCCGGGACGGCCAAGAGACCCAGTACTTC.

The chain carries TRBV6-1 and TRBJ1-2, with 10 bases matching TRBD1. With V trimmed by 6 bases and J by 6 bases, 13 bases remained unmatched. The CDR3 has 16 amino acids. The germline V gene encodes CDR1 MNHNS and CDR2 SASEGT. The CDR3 sequence: CASRPVPGQGTDGYTF. Written as DNA, the CDR3 is TGTGCCAGCAGACCGGTCCCGGGACAGGGGACGGATGGCTACACCTTC.

Notes on this clonotype: One end of the junction does not line up with germline, which may come from a read error. V and J are TRBV6-1 and TRBJ2-7; no clear D gene. The CDR3 is 9 residues long. Germline V gene data show CDR1 as MNHNS and CDR2 as SASEGT. CDR3 in amino acids: CASKIAGPF. As DNA, the CDR3 is TGTGCCAGCAAAATAGCCGGACCCTTC.